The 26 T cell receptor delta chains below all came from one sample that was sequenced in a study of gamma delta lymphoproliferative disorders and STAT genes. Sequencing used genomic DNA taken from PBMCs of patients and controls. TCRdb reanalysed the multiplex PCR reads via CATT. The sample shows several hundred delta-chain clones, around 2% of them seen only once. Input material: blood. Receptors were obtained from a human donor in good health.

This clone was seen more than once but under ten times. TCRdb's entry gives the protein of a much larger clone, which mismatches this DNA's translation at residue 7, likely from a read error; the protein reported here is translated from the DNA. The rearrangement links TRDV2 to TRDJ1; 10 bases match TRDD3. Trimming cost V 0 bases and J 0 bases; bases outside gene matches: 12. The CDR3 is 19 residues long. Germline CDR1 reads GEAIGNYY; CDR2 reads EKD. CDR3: CACDTLPGDTRSNTDKLIF. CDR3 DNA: TGTGCCTGTGACACCTTACCGGGGGATACGCGTAGTAACACCGATAAACTCATCTTT.

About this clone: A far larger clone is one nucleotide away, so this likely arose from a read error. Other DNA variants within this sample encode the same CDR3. The CDR3 reads CALGEQWGSYRYAADKLIF. The CDR3 DNA follows: TGTGCTCTTGGGGAACAGTGGGGTTCCTATCGATACGCCGCCGACAAACTCATCTTT. This chain uses TRDV1 with TRDJ1, with D perhaps TRDD2 or TRDD3 (6 bases each). This CDR3 spans 19 amino acids. In germline, CDR1 is TSWWSYY, CDR2 QGS.

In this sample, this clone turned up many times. This chain's CDR3 is CALGRPPWGFLAVYTDKLIF. As DNA, the CDR3 is TGTGCTCTTGGGCGGCCCCCGTGGGGCTTCCTCGCGGTGTACACCGATAAACTCATCTTT. This chain uses TRDV1 with TRDJ1; TRDD2 is a possible D gene (6 bases). The CDR3 is 20 amino acids. V was trimmed by 5 bases and J by 0 bases, leaving 28 bases between them. Germline lookup yields CDR1 TSWWSYY and CDR2 QGS.

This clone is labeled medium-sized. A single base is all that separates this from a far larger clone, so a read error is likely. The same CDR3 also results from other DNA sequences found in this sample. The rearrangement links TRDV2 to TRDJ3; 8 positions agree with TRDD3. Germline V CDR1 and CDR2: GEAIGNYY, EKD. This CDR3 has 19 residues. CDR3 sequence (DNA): TGCGCCTGTGACACCGGATACTGGGGGGGCTCCTGGGACACCCGACAGATGTTTTTC. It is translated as CACDTGYWGGSWDTRQMFF.

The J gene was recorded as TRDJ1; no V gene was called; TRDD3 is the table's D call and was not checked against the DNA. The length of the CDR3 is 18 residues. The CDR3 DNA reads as TGTGCCTCCCTAGGGGGGGACTGGGGGATACTGTACACCGATAAACTCATCTTT. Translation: CASLGGDWGILYTDKLIF.

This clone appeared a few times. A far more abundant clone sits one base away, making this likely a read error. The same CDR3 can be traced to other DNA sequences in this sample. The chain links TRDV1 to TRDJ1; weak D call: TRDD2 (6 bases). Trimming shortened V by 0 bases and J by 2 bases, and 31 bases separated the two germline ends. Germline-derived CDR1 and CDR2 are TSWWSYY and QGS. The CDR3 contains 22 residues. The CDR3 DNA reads TGTGCTCTTGGGGAACTTGCTCTCTTCCTCCGGCCGGGGGTTCATGGTACCGATAAACTCATCTTT. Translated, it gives CALGELALFLRPGVHGTDKLIF.

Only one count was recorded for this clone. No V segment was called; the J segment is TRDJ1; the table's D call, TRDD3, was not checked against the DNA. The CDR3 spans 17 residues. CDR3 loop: CALGSNRGGDKVDKLIF. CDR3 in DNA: TGTGCTCTTGGGTCCAACCGGGGGGGGGATAAAGTCGATAAACTCATCTTT.

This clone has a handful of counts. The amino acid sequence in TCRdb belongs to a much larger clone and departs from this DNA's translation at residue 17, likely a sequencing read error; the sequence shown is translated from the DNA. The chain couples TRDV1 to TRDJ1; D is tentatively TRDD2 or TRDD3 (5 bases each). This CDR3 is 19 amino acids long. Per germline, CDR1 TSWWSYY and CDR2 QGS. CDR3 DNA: TGTGCTCTTGGGGAACTAACCTACGGCCCGATACAATACACCGATAAACACATCTTT. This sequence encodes CALGELTYGPIQYTDKHIF.

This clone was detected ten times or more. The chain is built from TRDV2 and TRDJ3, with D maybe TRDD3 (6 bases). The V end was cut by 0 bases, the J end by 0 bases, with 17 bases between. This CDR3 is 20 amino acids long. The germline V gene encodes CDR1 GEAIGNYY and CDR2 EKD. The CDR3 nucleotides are TGTGCCTGTGACACCTCCGGGGGACACCCTCTCTCCTGGGACACCCGACAGATGTTTTTC. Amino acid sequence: CACDTSGGHPLSWDTRQMFF.

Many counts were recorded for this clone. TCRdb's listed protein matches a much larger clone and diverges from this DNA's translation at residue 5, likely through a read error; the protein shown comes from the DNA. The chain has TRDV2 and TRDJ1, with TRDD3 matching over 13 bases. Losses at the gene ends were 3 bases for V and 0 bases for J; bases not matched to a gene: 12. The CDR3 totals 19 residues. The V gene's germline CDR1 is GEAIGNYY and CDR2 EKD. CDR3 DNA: TGTGCCTGTGACGCCTTACTGGGGGATACGCGTAGTAACACCGATAAACTCATCTTT. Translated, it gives CACDALLGDTRSNTDKLIF.

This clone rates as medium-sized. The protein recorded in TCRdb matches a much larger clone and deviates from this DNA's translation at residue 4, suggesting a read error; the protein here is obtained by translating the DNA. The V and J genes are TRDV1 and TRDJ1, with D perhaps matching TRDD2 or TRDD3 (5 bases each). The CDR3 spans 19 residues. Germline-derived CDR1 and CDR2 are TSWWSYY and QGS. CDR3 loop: CALRELTYGPIQYTDKLIF. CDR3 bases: TGTGCTCTTAGGGAACTAACCTACGGCCCGATACAATACACCGATAAACTCATCTTT.

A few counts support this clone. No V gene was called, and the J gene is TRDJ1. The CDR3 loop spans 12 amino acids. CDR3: CAILRVHNKLIF. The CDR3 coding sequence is TGTGCCATCCTACGAGTACATAACAAACTCATCTTT.

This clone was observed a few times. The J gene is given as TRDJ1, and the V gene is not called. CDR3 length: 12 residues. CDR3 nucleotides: TGTGCCTCCCTACGAGTACATAACAAACTCATCTTT. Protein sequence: CASLRVHNKLIF.

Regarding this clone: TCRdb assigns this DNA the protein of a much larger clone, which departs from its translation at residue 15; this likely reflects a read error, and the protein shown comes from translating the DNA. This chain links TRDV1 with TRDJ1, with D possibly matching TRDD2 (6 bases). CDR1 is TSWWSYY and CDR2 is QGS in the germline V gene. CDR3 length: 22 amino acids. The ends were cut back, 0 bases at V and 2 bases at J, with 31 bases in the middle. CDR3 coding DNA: TGTGCTCTTGGGGAACTCGCTCTCTTCCTCCGGCCGGGGGTTTATGGTACCGATAAACTCATCTTT. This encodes CALGELALFLRPGVYGTDKLIF.

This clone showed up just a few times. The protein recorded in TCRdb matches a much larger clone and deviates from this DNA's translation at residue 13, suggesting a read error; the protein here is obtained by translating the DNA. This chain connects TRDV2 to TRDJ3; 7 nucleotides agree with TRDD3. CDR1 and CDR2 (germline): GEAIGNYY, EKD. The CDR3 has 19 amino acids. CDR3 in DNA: TGTGCCTGTGACACGGCTGGGGGTGTGAGCTCCTGGGGCACCCGACAGATGTTTTTC. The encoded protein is CACDTAGGVSSWGTRQMFF.

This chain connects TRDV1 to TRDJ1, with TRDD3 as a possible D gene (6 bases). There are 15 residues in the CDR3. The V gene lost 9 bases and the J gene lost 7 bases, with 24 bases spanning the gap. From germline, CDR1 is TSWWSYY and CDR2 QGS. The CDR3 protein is CALVQYWVPGSKLIF. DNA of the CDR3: TGTGCTCTAGTACAGTACTGGGTCCCCGGGTCTAAACTCATCTTT.

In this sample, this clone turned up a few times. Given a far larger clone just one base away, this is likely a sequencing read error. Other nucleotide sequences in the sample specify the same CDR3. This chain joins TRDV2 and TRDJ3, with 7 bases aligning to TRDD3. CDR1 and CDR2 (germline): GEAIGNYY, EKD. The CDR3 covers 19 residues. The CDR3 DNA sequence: TGTGCCTGTGACACGGCTGGGGGTGTGAGCTCCTGGGACACTCGACAGATGTTTTTC. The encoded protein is CACDTAGGVSSWDTRQMFF.

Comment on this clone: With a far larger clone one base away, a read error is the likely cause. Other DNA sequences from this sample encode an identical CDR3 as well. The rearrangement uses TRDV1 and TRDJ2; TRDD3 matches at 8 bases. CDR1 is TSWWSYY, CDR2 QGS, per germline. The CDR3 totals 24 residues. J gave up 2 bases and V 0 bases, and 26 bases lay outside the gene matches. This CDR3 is CALGELTRSPTYWGLTPLTAQLFF. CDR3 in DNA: TGTGCTCTTGGGGAACTTACCCGCTCTCCTACTTACTGGGGGTTGACACCCTTGACAGCACAACTCTTCTTT.

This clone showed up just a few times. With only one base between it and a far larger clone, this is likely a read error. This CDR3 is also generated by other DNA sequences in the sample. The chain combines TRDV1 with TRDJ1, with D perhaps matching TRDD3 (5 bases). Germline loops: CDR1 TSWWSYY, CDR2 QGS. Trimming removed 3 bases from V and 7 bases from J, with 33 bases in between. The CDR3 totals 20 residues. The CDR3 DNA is TGTGCTCTTGGGGATCCCCGCCTCCCCGGTTGGGGTAGGGGGCATGTTAAACTCATCTTT. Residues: CALGDPRLPGWGRGHVKLIF.

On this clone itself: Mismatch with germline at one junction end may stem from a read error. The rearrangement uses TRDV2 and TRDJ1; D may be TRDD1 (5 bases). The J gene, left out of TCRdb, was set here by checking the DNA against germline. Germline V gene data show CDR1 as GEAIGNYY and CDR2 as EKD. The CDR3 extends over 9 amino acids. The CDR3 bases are TGCGCCATAGTCGATAAACTCATCTTT. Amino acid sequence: CAIVDKLIF.

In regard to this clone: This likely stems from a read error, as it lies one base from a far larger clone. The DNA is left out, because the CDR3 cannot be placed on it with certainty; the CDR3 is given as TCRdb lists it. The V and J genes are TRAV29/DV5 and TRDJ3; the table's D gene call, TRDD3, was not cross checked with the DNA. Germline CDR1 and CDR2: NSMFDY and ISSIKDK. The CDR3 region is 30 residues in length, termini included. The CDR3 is CSVLLCSKSRSCLKLNGGPRSSWDTRQMFF.

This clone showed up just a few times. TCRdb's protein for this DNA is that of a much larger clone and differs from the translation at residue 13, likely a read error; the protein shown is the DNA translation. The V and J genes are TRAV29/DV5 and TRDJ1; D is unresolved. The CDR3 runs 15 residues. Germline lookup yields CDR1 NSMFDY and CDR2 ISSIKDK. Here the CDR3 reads CAAVTSTPHHAKPIF. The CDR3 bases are TGTGCAGCAGTTACCTCTACCCCCCATCACGCTAAACCCATCTTT.

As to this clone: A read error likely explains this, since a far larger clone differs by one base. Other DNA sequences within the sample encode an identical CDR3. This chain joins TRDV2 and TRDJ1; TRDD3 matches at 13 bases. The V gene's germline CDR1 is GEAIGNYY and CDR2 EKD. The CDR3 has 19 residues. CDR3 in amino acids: CACDTLLGDTRSNTDKLIF. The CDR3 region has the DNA TGTGCCTGTGACACCTTACTGGGGGATACGCGTAGTAACACCGATAAGCTCATCTTT.

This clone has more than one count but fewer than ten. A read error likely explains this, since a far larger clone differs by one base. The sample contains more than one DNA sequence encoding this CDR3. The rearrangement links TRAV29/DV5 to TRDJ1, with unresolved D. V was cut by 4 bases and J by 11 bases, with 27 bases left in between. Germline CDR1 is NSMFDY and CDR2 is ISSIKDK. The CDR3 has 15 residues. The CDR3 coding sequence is TGTGCAGCAGTTACCTCTACCCCCCATCACGCTAAGCTCATCTTT. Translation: CAAVTSTPHHAKLIF.

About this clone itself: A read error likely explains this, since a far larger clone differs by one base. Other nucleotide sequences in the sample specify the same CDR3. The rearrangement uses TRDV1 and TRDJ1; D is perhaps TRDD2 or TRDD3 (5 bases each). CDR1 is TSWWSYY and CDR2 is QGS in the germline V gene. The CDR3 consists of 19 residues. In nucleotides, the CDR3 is TGTGCTCTTGGGGAACTAACCTACGGCCCGATACAATACACCGATAAACTCATCTTC. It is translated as CALGELTYGPIQYTDKLIF.

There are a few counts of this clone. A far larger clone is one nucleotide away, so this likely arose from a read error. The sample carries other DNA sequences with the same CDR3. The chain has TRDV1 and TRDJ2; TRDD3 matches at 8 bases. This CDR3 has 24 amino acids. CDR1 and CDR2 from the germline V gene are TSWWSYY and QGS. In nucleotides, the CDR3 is TGTGCTCTTGGGGAACTTACCCGCTCCCCTACTTACTGGGGGTTGACACCCTTGACAGCACAGCTCTTCTTT. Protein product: CALGELTRSPTYWGLTPLTAQLFF.